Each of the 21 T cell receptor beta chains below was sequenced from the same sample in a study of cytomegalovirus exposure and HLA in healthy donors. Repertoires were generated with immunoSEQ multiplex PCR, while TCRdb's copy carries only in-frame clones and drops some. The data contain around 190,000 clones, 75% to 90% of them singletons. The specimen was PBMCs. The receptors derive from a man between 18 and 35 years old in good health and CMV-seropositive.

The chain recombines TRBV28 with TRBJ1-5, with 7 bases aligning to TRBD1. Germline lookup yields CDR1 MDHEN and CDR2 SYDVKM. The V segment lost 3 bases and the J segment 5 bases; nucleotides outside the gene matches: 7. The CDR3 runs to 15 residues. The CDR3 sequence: CASSFADREDQPQHF. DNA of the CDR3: TGTGCCAGCAGTTTTGCCGACAGGGAAGATCAGCCCCAGCATTTT.

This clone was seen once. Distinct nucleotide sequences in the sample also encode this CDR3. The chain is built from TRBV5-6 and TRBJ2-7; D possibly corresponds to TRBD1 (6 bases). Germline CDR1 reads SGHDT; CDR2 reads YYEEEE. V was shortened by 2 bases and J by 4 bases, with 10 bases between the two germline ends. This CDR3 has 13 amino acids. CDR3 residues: CASSLQGAYEQYF. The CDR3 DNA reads TGTGCCAGCAGCTTACAGGGTGCGTACGAGCAGTACTTC.

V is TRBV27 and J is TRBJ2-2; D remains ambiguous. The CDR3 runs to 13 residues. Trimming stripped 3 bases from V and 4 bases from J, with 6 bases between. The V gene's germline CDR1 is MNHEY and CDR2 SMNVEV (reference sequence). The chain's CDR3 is CASSFQLTGELFF. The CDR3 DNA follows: TGTGCCAGCAGTTTCCAACTCACCGGGGAGCTGTTTTTT.

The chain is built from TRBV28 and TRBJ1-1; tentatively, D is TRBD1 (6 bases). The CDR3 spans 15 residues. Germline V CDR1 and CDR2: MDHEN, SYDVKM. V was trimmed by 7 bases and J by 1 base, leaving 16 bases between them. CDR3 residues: CASTIPDRPNTEAFF. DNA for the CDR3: TGTGCCAGCACCATCCCGGACAGACCGAACACTGAAGCTTTCTTT.

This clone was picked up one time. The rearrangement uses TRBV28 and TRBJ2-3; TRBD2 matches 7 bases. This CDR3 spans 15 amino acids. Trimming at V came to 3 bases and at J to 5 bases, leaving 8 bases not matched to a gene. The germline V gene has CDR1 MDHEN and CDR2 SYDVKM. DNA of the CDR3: TGTGCCAGCAGTTTGACGGCGGGAGCGGGAGATACGCAGTATTTT. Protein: CASSLTAGAGDTQYF.

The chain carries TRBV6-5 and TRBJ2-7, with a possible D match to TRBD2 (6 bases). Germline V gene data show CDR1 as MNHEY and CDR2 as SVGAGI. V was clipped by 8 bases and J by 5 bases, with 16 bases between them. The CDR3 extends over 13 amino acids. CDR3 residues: CASAPTSRHEQYF. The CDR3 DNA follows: TGTGCCAGCGCTCCAACTAGCCGCCACGAGCAGTACTTC.

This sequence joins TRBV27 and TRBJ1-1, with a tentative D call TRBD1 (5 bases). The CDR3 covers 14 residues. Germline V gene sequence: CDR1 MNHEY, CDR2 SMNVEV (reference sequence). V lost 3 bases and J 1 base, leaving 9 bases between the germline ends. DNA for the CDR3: TGTGCCAGCAGTTTCGGGACTCCGAACACTGAAGCTTTCTTT. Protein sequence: CASSFGTPNTEAFF.

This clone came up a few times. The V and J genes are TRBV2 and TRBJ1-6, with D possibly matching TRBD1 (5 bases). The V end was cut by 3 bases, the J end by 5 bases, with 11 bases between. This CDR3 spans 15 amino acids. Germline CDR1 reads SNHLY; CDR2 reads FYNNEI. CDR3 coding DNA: TGTGCCAGCAGTGATCAGGGCCTGGATAATTCACCCCTCCACTTT. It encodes CASSDQGLDNSPLHF.

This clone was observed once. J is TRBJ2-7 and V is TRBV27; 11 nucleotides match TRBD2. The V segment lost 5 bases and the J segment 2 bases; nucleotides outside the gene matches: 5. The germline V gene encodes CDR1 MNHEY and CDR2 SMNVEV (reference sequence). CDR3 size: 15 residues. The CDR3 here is CASSVTSGTTYEQYF. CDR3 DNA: TGTGCCAGCAGTGTGACTAGCGGGACGACCTACGAGCAGTACTTC.

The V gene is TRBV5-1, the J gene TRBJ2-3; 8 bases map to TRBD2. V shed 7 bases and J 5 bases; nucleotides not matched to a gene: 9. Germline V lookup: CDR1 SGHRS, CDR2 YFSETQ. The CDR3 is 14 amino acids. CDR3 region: CASREAGEVDTQYF. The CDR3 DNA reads TGCGCCAGCCGGGAAGCGGGGGAAGTAGATACGCAGTATTTT. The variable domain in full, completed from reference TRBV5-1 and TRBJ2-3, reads KAGVTQTPRYLIKTRGQQVTLSCSPISGHRSVSWYQQTPGQGLQFLFEYFSETQRNKGNFPGRFSGRQFSNSRSEMNVSTLELGDSALYLCASREAGEVDTQYFGPGTRLTVL.

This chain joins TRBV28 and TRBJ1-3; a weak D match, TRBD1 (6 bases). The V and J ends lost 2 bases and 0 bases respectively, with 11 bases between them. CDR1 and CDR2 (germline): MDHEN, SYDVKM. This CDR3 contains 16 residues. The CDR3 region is CASSLAGVSSGNTIYF. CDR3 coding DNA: TGTGCCAGCAGTTTAGCAGGGGTTAGCTCTGGAAACACCATATATTTT. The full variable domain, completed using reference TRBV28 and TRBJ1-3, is DVKVTQSSRYLVKRTGEKVFLECVQDMDHENMFWYRQDPGLGLRLIYFSYDVKMKEKGDIPEGYSVSREKKERFSLILESASTNQTSMYLCASSLAGVSSGNTIYFGEGSWLTVV.

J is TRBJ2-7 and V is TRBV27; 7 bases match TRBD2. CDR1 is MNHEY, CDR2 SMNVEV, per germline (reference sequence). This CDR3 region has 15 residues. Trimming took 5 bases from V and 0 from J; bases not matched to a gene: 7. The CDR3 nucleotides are TGTGCCAGCAGTCCCGAAGCGGGGAGCTCCTACGAGCAGTACTTC. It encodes CASSPEAGSSYEQYF.

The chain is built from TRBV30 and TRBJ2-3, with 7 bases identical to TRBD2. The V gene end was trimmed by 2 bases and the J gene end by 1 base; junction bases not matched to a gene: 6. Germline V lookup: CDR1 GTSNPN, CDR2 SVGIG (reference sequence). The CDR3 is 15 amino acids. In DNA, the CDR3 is TGTGCCTGGAGTCTCGGGGCGGGGGGCACAGATACGCAGTATTTT. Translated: CAWSLGAGGTDTQYF.

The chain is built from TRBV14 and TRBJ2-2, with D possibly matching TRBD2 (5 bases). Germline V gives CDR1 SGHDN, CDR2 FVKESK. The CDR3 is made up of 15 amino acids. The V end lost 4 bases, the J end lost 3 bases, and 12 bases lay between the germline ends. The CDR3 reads CASSPAVAYTGELFF. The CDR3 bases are TGTGCCAGCAGCCCCGCCGTAGCGTACACCGGGGAGCTGTTTTTT.

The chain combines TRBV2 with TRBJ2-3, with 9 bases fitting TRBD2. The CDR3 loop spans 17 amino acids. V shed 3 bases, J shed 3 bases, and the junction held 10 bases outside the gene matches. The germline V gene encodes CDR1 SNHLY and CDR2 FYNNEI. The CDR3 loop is CASSDGVAGVVTDTQYF. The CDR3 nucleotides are TGTGCCAGCAGTGATGGGGTAGCGGGAGTCGTTACAGATACGCAGTATTTT.

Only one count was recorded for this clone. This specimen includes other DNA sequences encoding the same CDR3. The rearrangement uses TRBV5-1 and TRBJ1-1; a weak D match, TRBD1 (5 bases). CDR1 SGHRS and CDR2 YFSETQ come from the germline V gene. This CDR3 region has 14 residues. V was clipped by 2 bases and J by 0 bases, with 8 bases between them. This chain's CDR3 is CASSLGAMNTEAFF. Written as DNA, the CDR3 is TGCGCCAGCAGCTTAGGGGCCATGAACACTGAAGCTTTCTTT.

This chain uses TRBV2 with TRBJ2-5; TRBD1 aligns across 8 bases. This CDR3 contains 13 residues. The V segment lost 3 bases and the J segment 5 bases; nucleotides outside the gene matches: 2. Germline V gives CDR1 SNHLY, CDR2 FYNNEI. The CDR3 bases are TGTGCCAGCAGTGACCGGGACAGGGAGACCCAGTACTTC. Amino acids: CASSDRDRETQYF. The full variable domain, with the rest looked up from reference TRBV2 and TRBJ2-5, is EPEVTQTPSHQVTQMGQEVILRCVPISNHLYFYWYRQILGQKVEFLVSFYNNEISEKSEIFDDQFSVERPDGSNFTLKIRSTKLEDSAMYFCASSDRDRETQYFGPGTRLLVL.

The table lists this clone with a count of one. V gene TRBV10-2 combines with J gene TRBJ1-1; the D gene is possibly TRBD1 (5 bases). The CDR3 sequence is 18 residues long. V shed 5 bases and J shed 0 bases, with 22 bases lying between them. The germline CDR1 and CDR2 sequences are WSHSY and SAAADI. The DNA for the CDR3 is TGCGCCAGCAGTCATTGGCCGGGGGTATACGCTTTGAACACTGAAGCTTTCTTT. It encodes CASSHWPGVYALNTEAFF.

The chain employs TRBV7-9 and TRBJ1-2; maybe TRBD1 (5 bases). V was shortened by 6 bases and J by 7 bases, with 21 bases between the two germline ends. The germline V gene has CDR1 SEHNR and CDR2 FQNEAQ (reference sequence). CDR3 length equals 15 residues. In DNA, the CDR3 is TGTGCCAGCAGGGGGGAGGGGTCTCCCCCCGGTGGCTACACCTTC. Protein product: CASRGEGSPPGGYTF.

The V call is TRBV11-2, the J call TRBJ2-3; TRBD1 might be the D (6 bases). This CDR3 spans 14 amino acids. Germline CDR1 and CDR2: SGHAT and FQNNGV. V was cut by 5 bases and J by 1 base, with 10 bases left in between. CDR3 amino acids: CASSLRGGTDTQYF. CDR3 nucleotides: TGTGCCAGCAGCCTCAGGGGAGGCACAGATACGCAGTATTTT.

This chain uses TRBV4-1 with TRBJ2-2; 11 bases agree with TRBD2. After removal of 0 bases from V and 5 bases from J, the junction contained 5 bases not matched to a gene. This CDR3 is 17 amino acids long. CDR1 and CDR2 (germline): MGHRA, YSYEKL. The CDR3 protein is CASSQETSGESTGELFF. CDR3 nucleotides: TGCGCCAGCAGCCAAGAGACTAGCGGGGAGAGTACCGGGGAGCTGTTTTTT.